A single sample gave rise to the 32 T cell receptor beta chains below, sequenced in a study of T cell responses to AZD1222 COVID-19 vaccine. TCRdb's copy holds only in-frame clones and misses some; the assay was immunoSEQ multiplex PCR. The sample contains approximately 200,000 clones, 85% to 95% of which appear only once. This material consisted of peripheral blood, taken 28 days after the second AZD1222 dose. The source of these receptors is an adult who received the AZD1222 COVID-19 vaccine.

The genes are TRBV18 and TRBJ2-6; D not certain. V shed 2 bases and J shed 0 bases, with 11 bases lying between them. The CDR3 contains 17 residues. Germline lookup yields CDR1 KGHSH and CDR2 LQKENI. The CDR3 sequence is CASSPVVSHSGANVLTF. CDR3 DNA: TGTGCCAGCTCACCAGTTGTAAGTCACTCTGGGGCCAACGTCCTGACTTTC.

The rearrangement uses TRBV9 and TRBJ1-2, with TRBD1 as a possible D gene (5 bases). V was pared by 3 bases and J by 7 bases, with 10 bases between. The CDR3 is made up of 12 amino acids. The germline V gene has CDR1 SGDLS and CDR2 YYNGEE. The CDR3 is CASSARQFGYTF. CDR3 coding DNA: TGTGCCAGCAGCGCTCGACAGTTTGGCTACACCTTC.

This chain connects TRBV9 to TRBJ1-3, with 7 bases aligning to TRBD1. The trim removed 3 bases at V and 4 bases at J, leaving 10 bases unmatched. Germline loops: CDR1 SGDLS, CDR2 YYNGEE. CDR3 length: 16 amino acids. CDR3 nucleotides: TGTGCCAGCAGCGGAAACCGGGACAGCGACGGAAACACCATATATTTT. This sequence encodes CASSGNRDSDGNTIYF.

The chain is built from TRBV19 and TRBJ2-2; perhaps TRBD1 as D (6 bases). From germline, CDR1 is LNHDA and CDR2 SQIVND (reference sequence). The ends were cut back, 6 bases at V and 4 bases at J, with 21 bases in the middle. The CDR3 length is 17 residues. CDR3 sequence reads: CASSSLLRQAGTGELFF. For the CDR3, the DNA is TGTGCCAGTAGCTCCCTTCTCAGACAGGCGGGCACCGGGGAGCTGTTTTTT.

This clone was picked up a small number of times. V is TRBV7-3 and J is TRBJ1-1; D gene ambiguous. V was shortened by 5 bases and J by 9 bases, with 13 bases between the two germline ends. The CDR3 contains 12 residues. In germline, CDR1 is SGHTA, CDR2 FQGTGA. In DNA, the CDR3 is TGTGCCAGCAGCCAAGGCGGCGCCCAAGCTTTCTTT. Encoded protein: CASSQGGAQAFF.

The V gene is TRBV28, the J gene TRBJ1-5; D possibly corresponds to TRBD1 (5 bases). Germline lookup yields CDR1 MDHEN and CDR2 SYDVKM. V was shortened by 3 bases and J by 4 bases, with 13 bases between the two germline ends. This CDR3 is 15 amino acids long. CDR3 sequence: CASSFPGDLNQPQHF. CDR3 coding DNA: TGTGCCAGCAGTTTCCCCGGGGACTTGAATCAGCCCCAGCATTTT.

The rearrangement joins TRBV7-6 to TRBJ2-1, with D tentatively TRBD2 (6 bases). V lost 7 bases and J 4 bases, leaving 14 bases between the germline ends. The CDR3 has 14 amino acids. CDR1 and CDR2 from the germline V gene are SGHVS and FNYEAQ. In nucleotides, the CDR3 is TGTGCCAGCACTCTCCAGGGAGGTTACAATGAGCAGTTCTTC. This sequence encodes CASTLQGGYNEQFF. The full variable domain, completed using reference TRBV7-6 and TRBJ2-1, is GAGVSQSPRYKVTKRGQDVALRCDPISGHVSLYWYRQALGQGPEFLTYFNYEAQQDKSGLPNDRFSAERPEGSISTLTIQRTEQRDSAMYRCASTLQGGYNEQFFGPGTRLTVL.

The chain uses TRBV6-2 or TRBV6-3 and TRBJ2-5, with TRBD2 identical over 7 bases. CDR1 is MNHEY, CDR2 SVGEGT, per germline. The CDR3 has 15 residues. V lost 0 bases to trimming and J lost 5 bases; unmatched junction nucleotides: 6. The CDR3, as DNA: TGTGCCAGCAGTTACTCGAACGGGGGAGGGGAGACCCAGTACTTC. Protein: CASSYSNGGGETQYF.

The CDR3 reads CASSLVGTSLNEQFF. The CDR3 DNA is TGTGCCAGCAGCTTAGTAGGGACTAGTCTCAATGAGCAGTTCTTC. The V call is TRBV7-2, the J call TRBJ2-1, with TRBD2 matching 8 bases. Trimming cost V 1 base and J 6 bases; bases outside gene matches: 5. The CDR3 sequence is 15 residues long. CDR1 and CDR2 from the germline V gene are SGHTA and FQGNSA. Using reference TRBV7-2 and TRBJ2-1 for the parts outside the CDR3, the full variable domain is GAGVSQSPSNKVTEKGKDVELRCDPISGHTALYWYRQSLGQGLEFLIYFQGNSAPDKSGLPSDRFSAERTGGSVSTLTIQRTQQEDSAVYLCASSLVGTSLNEQFFGPGTRLTVL.

The V call is TRBV6-5, the J call TRBJ1-6; tentative D call: TRBD1 (5 bases). V gave up 6 bases and J gave up 8 bases, with 14 bases separating them. CDR1 and CDR2 from the germline V gene are MNHEY and SVGAGI. The CDR3 sequence is 14 residues long. This CDR3 is CASRLGGTDSPLHF. Written as DNA, the CDR3 is TGTGCCAGCAGGTTGGGGGGGACGGATTCACCCCTCCACTTT.

This chain connects TRBV4-2 to TRBJ1-1; no clear D gene. CDR3 length: 15 residues. Germline values: CDR1 LGHNA, CDR2 YNFKEQ. Between the trimmed V and J ends, which lost 1 base and 0 bases, there was a span of 9 bases. CDR3 DNA: TGTGCCAGCAGCCAAGCCAGGAATTTGAACACTGAAGCTTTCTTT. It codes for CASSQARNLNTEAFF.

The chain carries TRBV5-3 and TRBJ1-3; 7 positions match TRBD1. TRBV5-3 is marked as an open reading frame, function uncertain. The CDR3 has 16 residues. V was clipped by 4 bases and J by 4 bases; unmatched bases: 11. The CDR3 spells CARSPPKTGLGNTIYF. The CDR3 nucleotides are TGTGCCAGAAGCCCCCCGAAGACAGGGCTGGGAAACACCATATATTTT.

V is TRBV5-6 and J is TRBJ1-1, with 8 positions matching TRBD1. V was clipped by 4 bases and J by 0 bases; unmatched bases: 14. This CDR3 has 18 residues. Germline CDR1 reads SGHDT; CDR2 reads YYEEEE. CDR3 in amino acids: CASSPLRDRRYLNTEAFF. In DNA form, the CDR3 reads TGTGCCAGCAGCCCCCTCAGGGACAGGCGATATCTGAACACTGAAGCTTTCTTT.

The gene calls are TRBV6-1 and TRBJ2-7; a possible D gene is TRBD1 (5 bases). V was trimmed by 3 bases and J by 5 bases, leaving 23 bases between them. The CDR3 has 17 residues. Germline lookup yields CDR1 MNHNS and CDR2 SASEGT. The CDR3 bases are TGTGCCAGCAGTGATGTTACCTCCGGGCAGGGAAGGAACGAGCAGTACTTC. It codes for CASSDVTSGQGRNEQYF.

This clone was seen a few times. The CDR3 is CASSLTVNGYTF. The CDR3, as DNA: TGTGCCAGCAGCTTGACCGTTAATGGCTACACCTTC. The chain carries TRBV7-9 and TRBJ1-2; D uncertain. The germline V and J ends were trimmed by 3 bases and 6 bases, with 8 bases remaining between them. Germline lookup yields CDR1 SEHNR and CDR2 FQNEAQ (reference sequence). CDR3 length: 12 amino acids.

The V call is TRBV27, the J call TRBJ2-3; 7 bases align to TRBD1. CDR1 is MNHEY, CDR2 SMNVEV, per germline (reference sequence). The CDR3 runs 16 residues. Trimming removed 6 bases from V and 0 bases from J; junction bases left unmatched: 9. CDR3: CASRDDRAVSTDTQYF. CDR3 nucleotide sequence: TGTGCCAGCAGAGACGACAGGGCCGTTAGCACAGATACGCAGTATTTT.

The chain links TRBV2 to TRBJ2-5; D is unclear. The CDR3 extends over 16 amino acids. The V end lost 1 base, the J end lost 4 bases, and 16 bases lay between the germline ends. Germline V lookup: CDR1 SNHLY, CDR2 FYNNEI. CDR3 nucleotides: TGTGCCAGCAGTGAAGAACGGGTCTTCAAACGAGAGACCCAGTACTTC. Its translation: CASSEERVFKRETQYF.

The rearrangement joins TRBV5-1 to TRBJ2-3; 10 bases line up with TRBD2. Trimming removed 7 bases from V and 0 bases from J; junction bases left unmatched: 5. Per the germline V gene, CDR1 is SGHRS and CDR2 is YFSETQ. The CDR3 spans 15 residues. The CDR3 reads CASGLAGDSTDTQYF. The CDR3 DNA is TGCGCCAGCGGGCTAGCGGGGGATAGCACAGATACGCAGTATTTT. Looking up the rest from reference TRBV5-1 and TRBJ2-3 gives the full variable domain: KAGVTQTPRYLIKTRGQQVTLSCSPISGHRSVSWYQQTPGQGLQFLFEYFSETQRNKGNFPGRFSGRQFSNSRSEMNVSTLELGDSALYLCASGLAGDSTDTQYFGPGTRLTVL.

This chain connects TRBV5-4 to TRBJ1-6; D uncertain. Germline loops: CDR1 SGHNT, CDR2 YYREEE (reference sequence). The V end lost 0 bases, the J end lost 14 bases, and 12 bases lay between the germline ends. The CDR3 length is 13 residues. CDR3 bases: TGTGCCAGCAGCTTGGTCGGGGATTCGGCCCTCCACTTT. Translating gives CASSLVGDSALHF.

The V gene is TRBV29-1, the J gene TRBJ1-2; no clear D. Germline V gene lookup returns CDR1 SQVTM and CDR2 ANQGSEA. This CDR3 spans 15 amino acids. The V and J ends lost 6 bases and 1 base respectively, with 18 bases between them. The CDR3 loop reads CSVDSQATLNYGYTF. The CDR3 coding sequence is TGCAGCGTGGATTCTCAGGCCACCCTTAACTATGGCTACACCTTC.

The chain combines TRBV4-1 with TRBJ1-5; TRBD1 matches at 9 bases. CDR3 size: 16 residues. V lost 0 bases, J lost 7 bases, and 7 bases stayed unmatched. Per the germline V gene, CDR1 is MGHRA and CDR2 is YSYEKL. The CDR3 loop reads CASSQEGQGGRQPQHF. Here the CDR3 DNA reads TGCGCCAGCAGCCAAGAGGGACAGGGAGGGAGACAGCCCCAGCATTTT.

The V call is TRBV2, the J call TRBJ1-5; D perhaps matches TRBD1 (5 bases). V was shortened by 7 bases and J by 1 base, with 17 bases between the two germline ends. Per germline, CDR1 SNHLY and CDR2 FYNNEI. The CDR3 runs 16 residues. In DNA form, the CDR3 reads TGTGCCAGCACCCGGGATGGGGCTTCGAGCAATCAGCCCCAGCATTTT. The encoded protein is CASTRDGASSNQPQHF.

V is TRBV7-2 and J is TRBJ1-4; TRBD1 is a possible D gene (6 bases). V dropped 5 bases and J dropped 7 bases, with 17 bases sitting between them. There are 15 residues in the CDR3. CDR1 is SGHTA, CDR2 FQGNSA, per germline. CDR3 nucleotide sequence: TGTGCCAGCAGCCCACGCCCCACAGGGACTGAAAAACTGTTTTTT. This translates into CASSPRPTGTEKLFF.

The chain carries TRBV19 and TRBJ1-2, with D possibly matching TRBD1 (5 bases). The CDR3 contains 14 residues. In germline, CDR1 is LNHDA, CDR2 SQIVND (reference sequence). V lost 4 bases and J 5 bases, leaving 14 bases between the germline ends. The CDR3 coding sequence is TGTGCCAGTAGTAGACAGTCTACTTCTTATGGCTACACCTTC. This gives the protein CASSRQSTSYGYTF. Looking up the rest from reference TRBV19 and TRBJ1-2 gives the full variable domain: DGGITQSPKYLFRKEGQNVTLSCEQNLNHDAMYWYRQDPGQGLRLIYYSQIVNDFQKGDIAEGYSVSREKKESFPLTVTSAQKNPTAFYLCASSRQSTSYGYTFGSGTRLTVV.

V is TRBV2 and J is TRBJ1-5; 7 bases map to TRBD1. V gave up 5 bases and J gave up 3 bases; unmatched junction bases: 7. CDR3 length equals 15 residues. Germline V CDR1 and CDR2: SNHLY, FYNNEI. The DNA of the CDR3 is TGTGCCAGCAGTATAGACAGGGCCGACAATCAGCCCCAGCATTTT. Encoded protein: CASSIDRADNQPQHF.

The chain employs TRBV4-1 and TRBJ1-2; D may be TRBD1 (5 bases). The germline CDR1 and CDR2 sequences are MGHRA and YSYEKL. V lost 4 bases and J lost 4, with 10 bases in between. This CDR3 region has 13 residues. The CDR3 coding sequence is TGCGCCAGCAGCCCGGACATCTCCTATGGCTACACCTTC. As protein: CASSPDISYGYTF.

V and J are TRBV12-3 or TRBV12-4 and TRBJ1-2, with 7 bases that match TRBD1. The junction had 8 bases not matched to a gene; V was cut back by 8 bases and J by 5 bases. The CDR3 length is 13 residues. Written as DNA, the CDR3 is TGTGCCAGCTCCGGGACAGCGGGATATGGCTACACCTTC. Translating gives CASSGTAGYGYTF.

The rearrangement joins TRBV4-3 to TRBJ2-1; D is perhaps TRBD1 (7 bases). The CDR3 extends over 15 amino acids. Between the trimmed V and J ends, which lost 3 bases and 7 bases, there was a span of 16 bases. Looked up from germline, CDR1 is LGHNA and CDR2 is YSLEER. The CDR3 coding sequence is TGCGCCAGCAGCCAGGACAGGACTACTGGGAATGAGCAGTTCTTC. This sequence encodes CASSQDRTTGNEQFF.

V gene TRBV4-2 combines with J gene TRBJ2-1; TRBD2 is a possible D gene (6 bases). The germline V gene encodes CDR1 LGHNA and CDR2 YNFKEQ. The CDR3 sequence is 15 residues long. Trimming shortened V by 4 bases and J by 10 bases, and 20 bases separated the two germline ends. This CDR3 is CASSLRSDYPREQFF. The CDR3 nucleotides are TGTGCCAGCAGCCTCCGCTCGGACTATCCACGGGAGCAGTTCTTC.

The rearrangement uses TRBV3-1 (or the pseudogene TRBV3-2) and TRBJ1-2, with no clear D. This CDR3 region has 14 residues. CDR1 and CDR2 from the germline V gene are LGHDT and YNNKEL (reference sequence). V dropped 4 bases and J dropped 5 bases, with 14 bases sitting between them. Here the CDR3 reads CASSLGSDSYGYTF. The CDR3 DNA is TGTGCCAGCAGCCTAGGATCGGACTCTTATGGCTACACCTTC.

The CDR3 region has the DNA TGTGCCAGCAGCCCCCATCCGGGACAGGGTGAAGGGAGGCAGTTCTTC. Residues: CASSPHPGQGEGRQFF. This chain joins TRBV9 and TRBJ2-1; TRBD1 matches at 9 bases. The CDR3 totals 16 residues. Germline CDR1 reads SGDLS; CDR2 reads YYNGEE. Trimming took 4 bases from V and 12 from J; bases not matched to a gene: 17.

This chain joins TRBV7-3 and TRBJ2-1; 9 nucleotides line up with TRBD2. The CDR3 is 14 amino acids. Per the germline V gene, CDR1 is SGHTA and CDR2 is FQGTGA. V lost 3 bases to trimming and J lost 5 bases; unmatched junction nucleotides: 2. The CDR3 protein is CASSFQRGDNEQFF. The CDR3 DNA sequence: TGTGCCAGCAGCTTCCAGCGGGGGGACAATGAGCAGTTCTTC.